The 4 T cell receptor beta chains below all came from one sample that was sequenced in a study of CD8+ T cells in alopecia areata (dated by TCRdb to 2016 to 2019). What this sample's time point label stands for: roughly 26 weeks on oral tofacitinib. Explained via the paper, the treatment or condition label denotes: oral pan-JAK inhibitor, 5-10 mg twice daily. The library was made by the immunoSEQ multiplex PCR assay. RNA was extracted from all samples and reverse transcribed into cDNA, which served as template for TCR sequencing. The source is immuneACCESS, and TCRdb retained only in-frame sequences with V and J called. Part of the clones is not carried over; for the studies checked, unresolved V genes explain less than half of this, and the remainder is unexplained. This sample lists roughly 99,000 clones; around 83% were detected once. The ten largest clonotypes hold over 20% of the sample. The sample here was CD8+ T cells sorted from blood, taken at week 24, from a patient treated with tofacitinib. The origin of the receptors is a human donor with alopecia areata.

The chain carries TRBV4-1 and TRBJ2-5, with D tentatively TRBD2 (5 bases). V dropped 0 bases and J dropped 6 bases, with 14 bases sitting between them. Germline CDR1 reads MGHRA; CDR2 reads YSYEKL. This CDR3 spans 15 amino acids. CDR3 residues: CASSQDGTGIQTQYF. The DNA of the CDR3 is TGCGCCAGCAGCCAAGATGGAACGGGGATCCAGACCCAGTACTTC.

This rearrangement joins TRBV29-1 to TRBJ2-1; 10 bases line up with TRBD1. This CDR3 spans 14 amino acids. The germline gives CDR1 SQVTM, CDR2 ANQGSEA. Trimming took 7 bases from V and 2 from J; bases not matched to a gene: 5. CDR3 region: CSAGTGDPYNEQFF. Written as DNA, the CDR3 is TGCAGCGCCGGGACAGGGGATCCCTACAATGAGCAGTTCTTC.

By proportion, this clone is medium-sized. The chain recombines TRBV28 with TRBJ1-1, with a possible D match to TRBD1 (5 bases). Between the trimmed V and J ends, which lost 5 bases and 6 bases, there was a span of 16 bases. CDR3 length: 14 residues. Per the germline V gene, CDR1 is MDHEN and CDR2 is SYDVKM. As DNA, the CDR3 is TGTGCCAGCAGTCCCAGGGAGCGACGGGCTGAAGCTTTCTTT. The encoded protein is CASSPRERRAEAFF.

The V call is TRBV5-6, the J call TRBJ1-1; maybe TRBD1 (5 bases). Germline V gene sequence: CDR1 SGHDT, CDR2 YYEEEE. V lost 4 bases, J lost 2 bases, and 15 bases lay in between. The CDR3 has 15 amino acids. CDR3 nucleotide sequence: TGTGCCAGCAGCCCCGGACACTTTTTTAACACTGAAGCTTTCTTT. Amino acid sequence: CASSPGHFFNTEAFF.